One and the same sample provided the 4 T cell receptor beta chains below, sequenced in a study of T cells in Graves' hyperthyroidism and ophthalmopathy. What was amplified from RNA transcripts were TCR beta CDR3 regions. The TCR CDR3 was amplified in a first-round RT-PCR using the HTBI primer set. TCRdb itself ran the multiplex PCR reads through MiXCR, one entry per CDR3 protein. The sample consists of approximately 870,000 distinct CDR3 sequences, over 35% of them appearing once. What was sequenced was blood. These receptors were taken from a young man with Graves' hyperthyroidism.

The chain uses TRBV4-3 and TRBJ1-4, with D possibly being TRBD1 (5 bases). CDR1 and CDR2 (germline): LGHNA, YSLEER. CDR3 length: 14 amino acids. V lost 5 bases and J lost 8, with 15 bases in between. The CDR3 sequence: CASSFPGRDEKLFF. CDR3 coding DNA: TGCGCCAGCAGCTTCCCGGGTAGGGACGAAAAACTGTTTTTT.

This clonotype was counted only a few times. The chain combines TRBV11-2 with TRBJ2-2; D remains unclear. Germline V gene lookup returns CDR1 SGHAT and CDR2 FQNNGV. The CDR3 spans 13 residues. V was pared by 7 bases and J by 4 bases, with 10 bases between. CDR3 residues: CASTLWGTGELFF. DNA of the CDR3: TGTGCCAGCACCTTGTGGGGCACCGGGGAGCTGTTTTTT.

The chain carries TRBV7-2 and TRBJ1-5, with D perhaps matching TRBD1 (6 bases). V was shortened by 5 bases and J by 4 bases, with 15 bases between the two germline ends. Germline V gene data show CDR1 as SGHTA and CDR2 as FQGNSA. This CDR3 is 15 amino acids long. In DNA, the CDR3 is TGTGCCAGCAGCACCGCCCAGGGGTGGAATCAGCCCCAGCATTTT. This translates into CASSTAQGWNQPQHF.

This rearrangement joins TRBV2 to TRBJ1-1, with D tentatively TRBD1 (6 bases). Germline CDR1 is SNHLY and CDR2 is FYNNEI. V dropped 7 bases and J dropped 1 base, with 13 bases sitting between them. This CDR3 is built from 14 residues. CDR3 residues: CASTKVGANTEAFF. In DNA form, the CDR3 reads TGTGCCAGCACCAAGGTGGGGGCGAACACTGAAGCTTTCTTT.